These 8 T cell receptor beta chains share one sample of origin, sequenced in a study of blood T cells in healthy people across ages. Using a J-beta primer mix together with a sample-barcoded 5' primer, a second PCR was run for roughly 6 to 11 cycles. MiXCR, applied by TCRdb to the 5' RACE reads, yields one record per CDR3 protein. The data contain more than 900,000 distinct CDR3 sequences, roughly 24% of them singletons. These data were also filed under a second study, of T cells of mothers and their children.

The sample was blood. The receptors originated from a girl aged 2 to 10 in good health.

This clonotype was detected a few times. This chain connects TRBV6-2 or TRBV6-3 to TRBJ2-7; weak D call: TRBD2 (5 bases). Trimming removed 10 bases from V and 2 bases from J, with 15 bases in between. Germline V gene sequence: CDR1 MNHEY, CDR2 SVGEGT. The CDR3 has 13 residues. The CDR3 DNA sequence: TGTGCCATCCGCGGAGAGGGCCCCTACGAGCAGTACTTC. Translated: CAIRGEGPYEQYF.

This chain links TRBV7-8 with TRBJ2-1; no reliable D call. CDR3 length equals 12 residues. Germline V gene lookup returns CDR1 SGHVS and CDR2 FQNEAQ. V shed 5 bases and J shed 6 bases, with 8 bases lying between them. CDR3 loop: CASSNDVNEQFF. The DNA for the CDR3 is TGTGCCAGCAGCAATGATGTCAATGAGCAGTTCTTC.

The chain links TRBV6-5 to TRBJ2-7; no reliable D call. The CDR3 totals 15 residues. Trimming removed 0 bases from V and 4 bases from J, with 13 bases in between. In germline, CDR1 is MNHEY, CDR2 SVGAGI. The CDR3, as DNA: TGTGCCAGCAGTTACTCGGGTCTAGTGGTTTACGAGCAGTACTTC. Its protein product is CASSYSGLVVYEQYF.

V usage is TRBV20-1 and J usage is TRBJ2-1; 7 bases match TRBD2. From germline, CDR1 is DFQATT and CDR2 SNEGSKA (reference sequence). The length of the CDR3 is 15 residues. V gave up 3 bases and J gave up 0 bases; unmatched junction bases: 5. The CDR3 protein is CSASQTSASYNEQFF. The CDR3 bases are TGCAGTGCTAGCCAAACTAGCGCCTCCTACAATGAGCAGTTCTTC.

The table lists this clonotype with a few counts. This sequence joins TRBV6-2 or TRBV6-3 and TRBJ2-1; D is unclear. The CDR3 runs 13 residues. Germline CDR1 is MNHEY and CDR2 is SVGEGT. The ends were cut back, 8 bases at V and 2 bases at J, with 10 bases in the middle. The CDR3 sequence: CASAQAPYNEQFF. In nucleotides, the CDR3 is TGTGCCAGCGCTCAGGCCCCCTACAATGAGCAGTTCTTC.

The V gene is TRBV6-1, the J gene TRBJ2-4; 7 bases match TRBD1. The CDR3 has 14 residues. Losses at the gene ends were 4 bases for V and 4 bases for J; bases not matched to a gene: 4. The V gene's germline CDR1 is MNHNS and CDR2 SASEGT. The CDR3 sequence: CASSASGGKNIQYF. CDR3 nucleotide sequence: TGTGCCAGCAGTGCCTCAGGGGGTAAAAACATTCAGTACTTC.

The chain couples TRBV14 to TRBJ2-7, with D tentatively TRBD1 (6 bases). Germline V gene data show CDR1 as SGHDN and CDR2 as FVKESK. The V end was cut by 5 bases, the J end by 7 bases, with 18 bases between. The CDR3 has 14 amino acids. The chain's CDR3 is CASSYRVTKGEQYF. As DNA, the CDR3 is TGTGCCAGCAGCTACAGGGTTACGAAGGGTGAGCAGTACTTC.

This clonotype was seen ten or more times. The chain is built from TRBV12-3 or TRBV12-4 and TRBJ2-7; D not resolved. The V and J ends lost 1 base and 5 bases respectively, with 3 bases between them. The CDR3 extends over 11 amino acids. This CDR3 reads CASSLGNEQYF. In DNA form, the CDR3 reads TGTGCCAGCAGTTTAGGGAACGAGCAGTACTTC.